The 14 T cell receptor beta chains below come from one sample, sequenced in a study of T cells in Graves' hyperthyroidism and ophthalmopathy. From RNA transcripts, TCR beta CDR3 regions were amplified. The HTBI primer set was used in a first-round RT-PCR of the TCR CDR3. One entry per CDR3 protein results from TCRdb running MiXCR on the multiplex PCR reads. The repertoire holds approximately 430,000 distinct CDR3 sequences, with roughly 14% as singletons. Source material: blood. These receptor sequences come from a man aged 18 to 35 with Graves' ophthalmopathy.

In its sample, this clonotype was seen a few times. V gene TRBV5-6 combines with J gene TRBJ1-2; D is undetermined. This CDR3 comprises 16 residues. Germline CDR1 is SGHDT and CDR2 is YYEEEE. The ends were cut back, 0 bases at V and 5 bases at J, with 17 bases in the middle. In nucleotides, the CDR3 is TGTGCCAGCAGCTTGGGATCAGGCTTCGGTGATTATGGCTACACCTTC. Translation gives CASSLGSGFGDYGYTF.

In this sample, this clonotype turned up a few times. The chain links TRBV24-1 to TRBJ2-2, with D tentatively TRBD1 or TRBD2 (5 bases each). Between the trimmed V and J ends, which lost 0 bases and 2 bases, there was a span of 18 bases. This CDR3 comprises 19 residues. Germline V gene data show CDR1 as KGHDR and CDR2 as SFDVKD. In DNA, the CDR3 is TGTGCCACCAGTGATTTGAGAGGGAGCGCGACAGCAAACACCGGGGAGCTGTTTTTT. The encoded protein is CATSDLRGSATANTGELFF.

This clonotype was recorded at least ten times. J is TRBJ2-3 and V is TRBV20-1; D is unclear. Germline CDR1 reads DFQATT; CDR2 reads SNEGSKA (reference sequence). V was shortened by 3 bases and J by 1 base, with 11 bases between the two germline ends. This CDR3 region has 14 residues. The chain's CDR3 is CSASGLRGTDTQYF. CDR3 nucleotides: TGCAGTGCTAGCGGCCTCAGAGGCACAGATACGCAGTATTTT.

This clonotype is deemed large (0.1 to 1%). The chain is built from TRBV11-3 and TRBJ2-1; no reliable D call. V was shortened by 5 bases and J by 4 bases, with 15 bases between the two germline ends. Germline CDR1 reads SGHNT; CDR2 reads YENEEA. CDR3 length: 15 residues. In DNA form, the CDR3 reads TGTGCCAGCAGCCCCTCGATCGCCGGGTACAATGAGCAGTTCTTC. Amino acids: CASSPSIAGYNEQFF. Filled out from reference TRBV11-3 and TRBJ2-1, the complete variable domain reads EAGVVQSPRYKIIEKKQPVAFWCNPISGHNTLYWYLQNLGQGPELLIRYENEEAVDDSQLPKDRFSAERLKGVDSTLKIQPAELGDSAVYLCASSPSIAGYNEQFFGPGTRLTVL.

In this sample, this clonotype turned up many times. V usage is TRBV27 and J usage is TRBJ1-1; D call uncertain. The germline CDR1 and CDR2 sequences are MNHEY and SMNVEV (reference sequence). The CDR3 runs to 15 residues. V was cut by 6 bases and J by 3 bases, with 17 bases left in between. As DNA, the CDR3 is TGTGCCAGCAGCTCACGCGGGGTAAAGGACACTGAAGCTTTCTTT. Translation gives CASSSRGVKDTEAFF.

This clonotype was counted many times. The J gene is TRBJ2-1, the V gene TRBV28; D not resolved. The CDR3 consists of 13 residues. Trimming stripped 1 base from V and 7 bases from J, with 8 bases between. CDR1 MDHEN and CDR2 SYDVKM come from the germline V gene. The CDR3 DNA reads as TGTGCCAGCAGTTTATCGTCTATGAATGAGCAGTTCTTC. This sequence encodes CASSLSSMNEQFF.

About this clonotype: A much larger clone differs from this one at a single base, so this may be a read error. The chain employs TRBV20-1 and TRBJ1-2; D unresolved. This CDR3 comprises 11 residues. Germline V gives CDR1 DFQATT, CDR2 SNEGSKA (reference sequence). For the CDR3, the DNA is TGCAGCCCGAGTGCTAACTGTGGCTACACCTTC. Protein sequence: CSPSANCGYTF.

This clonotype came up many times. The V and J genes are TRBV7-6 and TRBJ2-5; the D gene could be TRBD1 or TRBD2 (5 bases each). CDR1 SGHVS and CDR2 FNYEAQ come from the germline V gene. The CDR3 loop spans 13 amino acids. The V and J ends lost 5 bases and 0 bases respectively, with 7 bases between them. The DNA of the CDR3 is TGTGCCAGCAGCAAGGGACACCAAGAGACCCAGTACTTC. Protein sequence: CASSKGHQETQYF.

There are many counts of this clonotype. V and J are TRBV10-3 and TRBJ1-1; a weak D match, TRBD1 (6 bases). This CDR3 comprises 17 residues. Germline CDR1 reads ENHRY; CDR2 reads SYGVKD. The V and J ends lost 1 base and 8 bases respectively, with 23 bases between them. CDR3 coding DNA: TGTGCCATCAGTGAGTTAGACAGGTTGGGATCGGAACAGGAAGCTTTCTTT. This translates into CAISELDRLGSEQEAFF.

This clonotype was counted at least ten times. The V call is TRBV6-6, the J call TRBJ2-5, with TRBD1 identical over 8 bases. This CDR3 spans 14 amino acids. CDR1 is MNHNY, CDR2 SVGAGI, per germline (reference sequence). With 2 bases clipped from V and 4 bases from J, the junction kept 3 bases outside the gene matches. The CDR3 here is CASSYGQGRETQYF. The CDR3, as DNA: TGTGCCAGCAGTTACGGACAGGGACGAGAGACCCAGTACTTC.

This clonotype was detected a few times. This rearrangement joins TRBV30 to TRBJ1-3; D is unresolved. Germline V gene lookup returns CDR1 GTSNPN and CDR2 SVGIG (reference sequence). V was pared by 3 bases and J by 0 bases, with 3 bases between. This CDR3 has 12 amino acids. Written as DNA, the CDR3 is TGTGCCTGGAGGCTCTCTGGAAACACCATATATTTT. It encodes CAWRLSGNTIYF.

This clonotype came up many times. The V and J genes are TRBV9 and TRBJ1-6, with D tentatively TRBD1 (6 bases). Germline V gives CDR1 SGDLS, CDR2 YYNGEE. This CDR3 comprises 14 residues. Trimming shortened V by 4 bases and J by 10 bases, and 15 bases separated the two germline ends. The CDR3 DNA reads TGTGCCAGCAGCTTTCTACAGGGAGGCTCACCCCTCCACTTT. Translating it yields CASSFLQGGSPLHF.

There are a few counts of this clonotype. The chain combines TRBV7-4 with TRBJ2-7; D possibly corresponds to TRBD2 (6 bases). The CDR3 has 14 residues. Germline values: CDR1 SGHVT, CDR2 SQSDAQ. V gave up 2 bases and J gave up 2 bases, with 10 bases separating them. The CDR3 coding sequence is TGTGCCAGCAGCTTATGCGGGGAGACCTACGAGCAGTACTTC. It codes for CASSLCGETYEQYF.

By frequency in the sample, this clonotype is medium-sized. The chain links TRBV11-3 to TRBJ2-7; possibly TRBD1 or TRBD2 for D (6 bases each). The CDR3 is made up of 14 amino acids. CDR1 SGHNT and CDR2 YENEEA come from the germline V gene. The V end lost 1 base, the J end lost 5 bases, and 12 bases lay between the germline ends. Here the CDR3 reads CASSLGGARNEQYF. The CDR3 nucleotides read TGTGCCAGCAGCTTAGGGGGGGCCAGAAACGAGCAGTACTTC. The full variable domain, its missing parts supplied by reference TRBV11-3 and TRBJ2-7, is EAGVVQSPRYKIIEKKQPVAFWCNPISGHNTLYWYLQNLGQGPELLIRYENEEAVDDSQLPKDRFSAERLKGVDSTLKIQPAELGDSAVYLCASSLGGARNEQYFGPGTRLTVT.